What follows is one T cell receptor (beta chain) and its context. Its antigen is as yet unknown. Each participant with HIV received care in the United States. This entry is derived from a study of long-term antiretroviral therapy in people with HIV. Study-level points and caveats: HIV repertoires spanned tighter CDR3 length ranges than controls did. Once patients were on ART, diversity went higher but still fell short of transplant donor controls. No data on ART adherence, viral resistance or therapy changes.

The CDR3 is made up of 14 amino acids. In germline, CDR1 is SGHAT, CDR2 FQNNGV. V lost 2 bases to trimming and J lost 5 bases, with 10 bases between them. An immunoSEQ assay, version v3.0, was performed at survey level. Assay used: immunoSEQ multiplex PCR; TCRdb lists only in-frame clones, some missing. The sample gives about 30,000 clones, 75% to 90% of which show up once; nearly 7.5% is in the top ten. The sample in question was unsorted PBMCs, obtained 5 years before starting antiretroviral therapy. J is TRBJ2-1 and V is TRBV11-2, with D maybe TRBD2 (5 bases). This receptor was identified in a man aged 45-65 years with HIV. The CDR3 protein is CASSLRSGNNEQFF. CDR3 nucleotides: TGTGCCAGCAGCTTAAGGTCCGGGAACAATGAGCAGTTCTTC.